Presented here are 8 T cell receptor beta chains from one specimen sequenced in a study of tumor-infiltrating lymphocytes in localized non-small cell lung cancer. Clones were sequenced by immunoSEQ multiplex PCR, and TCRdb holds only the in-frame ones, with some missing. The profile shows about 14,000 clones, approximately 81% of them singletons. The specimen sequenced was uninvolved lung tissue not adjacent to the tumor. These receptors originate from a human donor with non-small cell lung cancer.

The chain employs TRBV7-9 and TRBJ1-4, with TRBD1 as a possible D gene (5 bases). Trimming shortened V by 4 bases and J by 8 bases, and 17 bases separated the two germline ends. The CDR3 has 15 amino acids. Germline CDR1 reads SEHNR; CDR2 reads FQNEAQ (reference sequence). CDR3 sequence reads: CASSSTRGSREKLFF. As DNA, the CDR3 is TGTGCCAGCAGCTCAACCCGGGGGTCTAGGGAAAAACTGTTTTTT.

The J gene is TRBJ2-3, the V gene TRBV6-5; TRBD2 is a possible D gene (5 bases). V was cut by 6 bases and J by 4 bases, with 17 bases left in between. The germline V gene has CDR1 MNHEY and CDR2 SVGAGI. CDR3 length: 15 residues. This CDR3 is CASRDLGREADTQYF. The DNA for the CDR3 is TGTGCCAGCAGGGACCTAGGGAGAGAGGCAGATACGCAGTATTTT.

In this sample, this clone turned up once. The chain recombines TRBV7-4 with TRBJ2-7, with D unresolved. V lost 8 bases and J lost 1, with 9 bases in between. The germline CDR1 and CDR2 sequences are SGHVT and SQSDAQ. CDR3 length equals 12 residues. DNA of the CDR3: TGTGCCAGCTCAGAGGAATCCTACGAGCAGTACTTC. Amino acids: CASSEESYEQYF.

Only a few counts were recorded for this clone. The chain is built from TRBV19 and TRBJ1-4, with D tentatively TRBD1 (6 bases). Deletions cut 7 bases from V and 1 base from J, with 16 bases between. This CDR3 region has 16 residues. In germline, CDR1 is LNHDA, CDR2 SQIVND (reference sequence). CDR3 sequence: CASTLSSRGTNEKLFF. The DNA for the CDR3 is TGTGCCAGTACCCTCTCCTCCAGGGGAACTAATGAAAAACTGTTTTTT.

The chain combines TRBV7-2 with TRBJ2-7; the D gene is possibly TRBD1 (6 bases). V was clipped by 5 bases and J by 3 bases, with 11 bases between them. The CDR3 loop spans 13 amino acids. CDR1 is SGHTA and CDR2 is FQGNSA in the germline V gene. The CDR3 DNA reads TGTGCCAGCAGCCGACAGGCAAGCTACGAGCAGTACTTC. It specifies CASSRQASYEQYF. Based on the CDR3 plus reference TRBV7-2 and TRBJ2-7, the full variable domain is GAGVSQSPSNKVTEKGKDVELRCDPISGHTALYWYRQSLGQGLEFLIYFQGNSAPDKSGLPSDRFSAERTGGSVSTLTIQRTQQEDSAVYLCASSRQASYEQYFGPGTRLTVT.

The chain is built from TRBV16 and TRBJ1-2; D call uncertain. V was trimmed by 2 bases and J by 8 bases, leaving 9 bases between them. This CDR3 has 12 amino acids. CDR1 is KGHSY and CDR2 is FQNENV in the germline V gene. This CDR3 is CASSQSINGYTF. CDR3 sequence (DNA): TGTGCCAGCAGCCAAAGTATAAACGGCTACACCTTC.

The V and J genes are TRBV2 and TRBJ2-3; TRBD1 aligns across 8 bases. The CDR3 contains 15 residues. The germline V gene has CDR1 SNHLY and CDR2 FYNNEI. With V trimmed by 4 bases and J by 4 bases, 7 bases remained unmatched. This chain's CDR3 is CASSGGDRNADTQYF. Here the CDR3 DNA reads TGTGCCAGCAGTGGGGGGGACAGGAACGCAGATACGCAGTATTTT.

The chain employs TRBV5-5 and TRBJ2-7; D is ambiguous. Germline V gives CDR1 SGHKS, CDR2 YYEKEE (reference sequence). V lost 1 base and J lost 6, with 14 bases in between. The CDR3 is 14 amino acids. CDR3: CASSLTGSSSEQYF. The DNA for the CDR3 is TGTGCCAGCAGCTTGACTGGGTCGTCGTCCGAGCAGTACTTC.